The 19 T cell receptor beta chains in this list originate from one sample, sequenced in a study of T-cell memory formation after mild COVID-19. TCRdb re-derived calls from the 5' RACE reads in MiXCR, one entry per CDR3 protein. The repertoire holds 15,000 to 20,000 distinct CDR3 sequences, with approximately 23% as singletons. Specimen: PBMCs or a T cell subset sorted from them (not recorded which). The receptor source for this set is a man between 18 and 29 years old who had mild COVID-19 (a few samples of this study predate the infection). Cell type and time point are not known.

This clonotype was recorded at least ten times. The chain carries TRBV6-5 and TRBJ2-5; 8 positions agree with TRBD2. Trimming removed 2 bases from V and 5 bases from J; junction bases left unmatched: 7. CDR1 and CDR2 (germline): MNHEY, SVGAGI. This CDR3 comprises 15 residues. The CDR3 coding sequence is TGTGCCAGCAGTTACAGGGGGGTAGCGGGGGAGACCCAGTACTTC. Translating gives CASSYRGVAGETQYF.

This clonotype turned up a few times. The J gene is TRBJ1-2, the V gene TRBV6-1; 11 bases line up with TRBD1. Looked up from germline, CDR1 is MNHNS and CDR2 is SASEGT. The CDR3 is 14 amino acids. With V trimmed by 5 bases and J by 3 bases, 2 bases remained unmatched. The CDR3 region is CASSRTGGDYGYTF. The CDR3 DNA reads TGTGCCAGCAGTCGGACAGGGGGCGACTATGGCTACACCTTC.

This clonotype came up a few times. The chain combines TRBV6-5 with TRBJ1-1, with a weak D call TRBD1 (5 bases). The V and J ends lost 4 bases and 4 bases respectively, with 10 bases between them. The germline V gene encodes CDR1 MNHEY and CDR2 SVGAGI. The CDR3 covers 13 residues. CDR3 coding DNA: TGTGCCAGCAGTTGGGGCGGGGGCACTGAAGCTTTCTTT. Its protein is CASSWGGGTEAFF.

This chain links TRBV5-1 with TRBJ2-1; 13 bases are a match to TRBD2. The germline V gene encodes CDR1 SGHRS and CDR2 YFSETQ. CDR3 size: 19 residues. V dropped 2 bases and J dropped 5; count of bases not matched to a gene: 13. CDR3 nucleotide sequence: TGCGCCAGCAGCTTTCGCCGGACTAGCGGGAGAGGAACCCACAATGAGCAGTTCTTC. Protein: CASSFRRTSGRGTHNEQFF.

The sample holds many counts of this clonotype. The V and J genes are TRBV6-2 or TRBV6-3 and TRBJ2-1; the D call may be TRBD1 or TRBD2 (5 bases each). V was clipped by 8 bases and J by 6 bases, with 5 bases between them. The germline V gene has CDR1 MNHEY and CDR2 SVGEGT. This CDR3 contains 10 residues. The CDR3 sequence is CASGGNEQFF. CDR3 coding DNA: TGTGCCAGCGGGGGCAATGAGCAGTTCTTC.

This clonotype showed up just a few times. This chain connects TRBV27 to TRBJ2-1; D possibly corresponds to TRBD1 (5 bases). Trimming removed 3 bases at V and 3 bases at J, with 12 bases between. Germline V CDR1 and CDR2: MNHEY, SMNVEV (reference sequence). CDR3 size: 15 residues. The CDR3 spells CASSLGRIDYNEQFF. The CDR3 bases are TGTGCCAGCAGTTTGGGGCGAATCGACTACAATGAGCAGTTCTTC.

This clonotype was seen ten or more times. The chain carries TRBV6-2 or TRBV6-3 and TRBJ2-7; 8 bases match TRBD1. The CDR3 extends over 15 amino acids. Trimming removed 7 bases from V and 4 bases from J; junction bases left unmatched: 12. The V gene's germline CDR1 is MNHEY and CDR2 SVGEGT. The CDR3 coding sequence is TGTGCCAGCACCAGGACAGGGTTTGCGGAGTACGAGCAGTACTTC. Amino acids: CASTRTGFAEYEQYF.

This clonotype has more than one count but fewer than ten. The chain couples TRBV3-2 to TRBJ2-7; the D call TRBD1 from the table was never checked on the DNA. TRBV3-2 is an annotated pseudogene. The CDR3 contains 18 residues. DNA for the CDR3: TGTGCCAGCAGCCAAGAGGGTTTAACTTTAGACAGGTTCTACGAGCAGTACTTC. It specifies CASSQEGLTLDRFYEQYF.

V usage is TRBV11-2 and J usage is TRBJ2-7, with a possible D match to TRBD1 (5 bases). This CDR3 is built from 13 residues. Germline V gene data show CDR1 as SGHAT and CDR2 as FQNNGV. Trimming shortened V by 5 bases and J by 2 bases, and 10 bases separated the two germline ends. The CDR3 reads CASSTQATYEQYF. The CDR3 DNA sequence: TGTGCCAGCAGCACACAGGCGACCTACGAGCAGTACTTC.

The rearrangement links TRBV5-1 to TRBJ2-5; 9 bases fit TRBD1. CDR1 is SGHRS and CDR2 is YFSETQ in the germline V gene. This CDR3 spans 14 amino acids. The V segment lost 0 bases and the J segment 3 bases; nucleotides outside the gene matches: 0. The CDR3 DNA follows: TGCGCCAGCAGCTTGGGGACAGGGGAAGAGACCCAGTACTTC. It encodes CASSLGTGEETQYF.

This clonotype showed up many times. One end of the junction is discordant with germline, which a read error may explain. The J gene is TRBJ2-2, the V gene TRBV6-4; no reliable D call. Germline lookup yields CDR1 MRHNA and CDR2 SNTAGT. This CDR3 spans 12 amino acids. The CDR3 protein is CASRDYTGELFF. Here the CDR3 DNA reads TGTGCCAGCAGAGACTACACCGGGGAGCTGTTTTTT.

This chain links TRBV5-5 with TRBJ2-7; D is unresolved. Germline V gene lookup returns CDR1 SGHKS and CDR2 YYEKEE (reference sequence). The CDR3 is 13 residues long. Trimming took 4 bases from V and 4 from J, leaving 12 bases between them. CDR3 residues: CASSRLGEYEQYF. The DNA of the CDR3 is TGTGCCAGCAGCCGTTTGGGCGAGTACGAGCAGTACTTC.

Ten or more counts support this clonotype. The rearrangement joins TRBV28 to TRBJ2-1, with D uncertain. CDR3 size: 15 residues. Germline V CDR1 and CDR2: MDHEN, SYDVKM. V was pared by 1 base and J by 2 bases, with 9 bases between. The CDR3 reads CASSLFAGTYNEQFF. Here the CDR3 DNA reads TGTGCCAGCAGTTTATTTGCAGGAACCTACAATGAGCAGTTCTTC.

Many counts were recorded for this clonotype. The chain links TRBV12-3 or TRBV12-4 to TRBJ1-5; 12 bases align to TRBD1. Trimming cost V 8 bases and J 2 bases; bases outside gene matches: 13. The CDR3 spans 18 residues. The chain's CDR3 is CASSLRGQGASRNQPQHF. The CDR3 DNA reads TGTGCCAGCTCCCTTCGGGGACAGGGGGCTTCCCGCAATCAGCCCCAGCATTTT.

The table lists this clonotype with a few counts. The CDR3 reads CASTPGQGTPLHF. The DNA for the CDR3 is TGTGCCAGTACCCCTGGACAGGGAACACCCCTCCACTTT. The chain links TRBV19 to TRBJ1-6, with 8 nucleotides matching TRBD1. Germline CDR1 is LNHDA and CDR2 is SQIVND (reference sequence). This CDR3 spans 13 amino acids. V shed 7 bases and J 11 bases; nucleotides not matched to a gene: 7.

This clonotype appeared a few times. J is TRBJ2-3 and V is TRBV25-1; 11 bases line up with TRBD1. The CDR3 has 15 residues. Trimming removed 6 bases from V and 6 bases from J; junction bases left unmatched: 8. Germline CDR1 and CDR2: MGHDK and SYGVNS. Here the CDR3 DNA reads TGTGCCAGCAGGGCGGGACAGGGGGTTTGGGATACGCAGTATTTT. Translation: CASRAGQGVWDTQYF. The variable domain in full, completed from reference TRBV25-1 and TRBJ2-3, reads EADIYQTPRYLVIGTGKKITLECSQTMGHDKMYWYQQDPGMELHLIHYSYGVNSTEKGDLSSESTVSRIRTEHFPLTLESARPSHTSQYLCASRAGQGVWDTQYFGPGTRLTVL.

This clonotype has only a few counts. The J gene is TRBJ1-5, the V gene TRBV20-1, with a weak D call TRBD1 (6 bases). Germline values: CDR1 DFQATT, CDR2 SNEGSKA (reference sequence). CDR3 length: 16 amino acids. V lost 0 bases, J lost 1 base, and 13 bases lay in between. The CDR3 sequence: CSARDRGWVSNQPQHF. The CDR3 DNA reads TGCAGTGCTAGAGATAGGGGGTGGGTGAGCAATCAGCCCCAGCATTTT.

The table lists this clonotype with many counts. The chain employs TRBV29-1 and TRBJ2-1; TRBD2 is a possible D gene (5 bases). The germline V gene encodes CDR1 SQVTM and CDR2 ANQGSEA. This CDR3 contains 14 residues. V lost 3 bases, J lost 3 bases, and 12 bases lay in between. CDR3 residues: CSVECRGFYNEQFF. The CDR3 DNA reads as TGCAGCGTTGAGTGCCGCGGGTTCTACAATGAGCAGTTCTTC.

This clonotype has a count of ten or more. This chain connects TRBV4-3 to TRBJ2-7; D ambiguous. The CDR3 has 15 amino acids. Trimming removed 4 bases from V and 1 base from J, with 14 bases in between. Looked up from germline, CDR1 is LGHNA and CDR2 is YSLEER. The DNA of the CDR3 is TGCGCCAGCAGCCGCCCAAGACACATTTCCTACGAGCAGTACGTC. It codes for CASSRPRHISYEQYV.